The next 16 T cell receptor beta chains were all read from a single sample in a study of T-cell memory formation after mild COVID-19. A single record per CDR3 protein comes from TCRdb applying MiXCR to the 5' RACE reads. The sample has 540,000 or so distinct CDR3 sequences, approximately 20% seen once; the top ten hold approximately 12%. Input material: PBMCs or a T cell subset sorted from them (not recorded which). All receptors come from an adult woman who had mild COVID-19 (a few samples of this study predate the infection). Cell type and time point are not known.

The J gene is TRBJ1-2, the V gene TRBV7-8; TRBD1 might be the D (5 bases). CDR1 and CDR2 (germline): SGHVS, FQNEAQ. The ends were cut back, 5 bases at V and 4 bases at J, with 14 bases in the middle. This CDR3 is built from 14 residues. The chain's CDR3 is CASSAQGSSYGYTF. The CDR3 DNA follows: TGTGCCAGCAGCGCCCAGGGCAGCTCCTATGGCTACACCTTC. Drawing the rest from reference TRBV7-8 and TRBJ1-2, the complete variable domain is GAGVSQSPRYKVAKRGQDVALRCDPISGHVSLFWYQQALGQGPEFLTYFQNEAQLDKSGLPSDRFFAERPEGSVSTLKIQRTQQEDSAVYLCASSAQGSSYGYTFGSGTRLTVV.

The chain joins TRBV29-1 to TRBJ2-7; maybe TRBD1 (5 bases). The CDR3 consists of 13 residues. Trimming left V 6 bases short and J 0 bases short, with 12 bases between. CDR1 SQVTM and CDR2 ANQGSEA come from the germline V gene. The CDR3 DNA sequence: TGCAGCGTCGCACAGGAGAACTCCTACGAGCAGTACTTC. Residues: CSVAQENSYEQYF.

This rearrangement joins TRBV7-2 to TRBJ2-3; possible D gene TRBD2, 5 bases. Between the trimmed V and J ends, which lost 5 bases and 8 bases, there was a span of 11 bases. There are 12 residues in the CDR3. Germline loops: CDR1 SGHTA, CDR2 FQGNSA. In nucleotides, the CDR3 is TGTGCCAGCAGCCGTAACGGGGTTACGCAGTATTTT. Translated, it gives CASSRNGVTQYF.

V usage is TRBV5-6 and J usage is TRBJ1-1; 9 positions match TRBD1. Germline CDR1 SGHDT, CDR2 YYEEEE. The CDR3 contains 20 residues. J gave up 1 base and V 2 bases, and 18 bases lay outside the gene matches. The CDR3 loop reads CASSLLALSVQGAENTEAFF. For the CDR3, the DNA is TGTGCCAGCAGCTTATTAGCCCTATCGGTACAGGGGGCTGAGAACACTGAAGCTTTCTTT.

This clonotype was seen only a few times. The chain joins TRBV5-1 to TRBJ2-5; no clear D. V dropped 0 bases and J dropped 1 base, with 10 bases sitting between them. Per the germline V gene, CDR1 is SGHRS and CDR2 is YFSETQ. CDR3 size: 15 residues. The CDR3 here is CASSLARPLQETQYF. Here the CDR3 DNA reads TGCGCCAGCAGCTTGGCCCGGCCCCTCCAAGAGACCCAGTACTTC. Filled out from reference TRBV5-1 and TRBJ2-5, the complete variable domain reads KAGVTQTPRYLIKTRGQQVTLSCSPISGHRSVSWYQQTPGQGLQFLFEYFSETQRNKGNFPGRFSGRQFSNSRSEMNVSTLELGDSALYLCASSLARPLQETQYFGPGTRLLVL.

Concerning this clonotype itself: A read error may be the cause here, since a much bigger clone is one base away. V gene TRBV5-1 combines with J gene TRBJ2-1; D may match TRBD1 or TRBD2 (5 bases each). Trimming left V 10 bases short and J 4 bases short, with 12 bases between. CDR1 SGHRS and CDR2 YFSETQ come from the germline V gene. This CDR3 spans 12 amino acids. The CDR3 nucleotides are TGCGCCTCGGGACCCGCATACAATGAGCAGTTCTTC. Translated: CASGPAYNEQFF.

This clonotype has more than one count but fewer than ten. This rearrangement joins TRBV5-1 to TRBJ2-1, with no clear D. Per germline, CDR1 SGHRS and CDR2 YFSETQ. This CDR3 is 16 amino acids long. Trimming left V 0 bases short and J 0 bases short, with 10 bases between. CDR3 sequence (DNA): TGCGCCAGCAGCTTGGCCGTTTACAGCTCCTACAATGAGCAGTTCTTC. This sequence encodes CASSLAVYSSYNEQFF. Full variable domain (missing parts from reference TRBV5-1 and TRBJ2-1): KAGVTQTPRYLIKTRGQQVTLSCSPISGHRSVSWYQQTPGQGLQFLFEYFSETQRNKGNFPGRFSGRQFSNSRSEMNVSTLELGDSALYLCASSLAVYSSYNEQFFGPGTRLTVL.

Only a few counts were recorded for this clonotype. The V gene is TRBV12-3 or TRBV12-4, the J gene TRBJ2-7; D remains unclear. V lost 6 bases, J lost 2 bases, and 14 bases lay in between. The CDR3 covers 14 residues. The CDR3, as DNA: TGTGCCAGCAGCAGGTCGGGTCCCGCCTACGAGCAGTACTTC. It encodes CASSRSGPAYEQYF.

The V and J genes are TRBV20-1 and TRBJ2-5; D is undetermined. Germline V gene sequence: CDR1 DFQATT, CDR2 SNEGSKA (reference sequence). V gave up 3 bases and J gave up 2 bases, with 4 bases separating them. The CDR3 loop spans 11 amino acids. In nucleotides, the CDR3 is TGCAGTGCTAGCTTTCAAGAGACCCAGTACTTC. The encoded protein is CSASFQETQYF.

Ten or more counts support this clonotype. V is TRBV15 and J is TRBJ2-2, with 7 nucleotides matching TRBD2. V shed 2 bases and J 3 bases; nucleotides not matched to a gene: 0. Germline V gene lookup returns CDR1 LNHNV and CDR2 YYDKDF (reference sequence). CDR3 length: 14 residues. CDR3 sequence (DNA): TGTGCCACCAGCAGACTAGCGGACACCGGGGAGCTGTTTTTT. It is translated as CATSRLADTGELFF.

This clonotype appeared a few times. V usage is TRBV29-1 and J usage is TRBJ2-1; TRBD1 might be the D (5 bases). Between the trimmed V and J ends, which lost 3 bases and 6 bases, there was a span of 18 bases. The germline V gene has CDR1 SQVTM and CDR2 ANQGSEA. The CDR3 totals 15 residues. This CDR3 reads CSVEAPTGTVNEQFF. The CDR3 DNA follows: TGCAGCGTTGAGGCCCCAACAGGTACGGTCAATGAGCAGTTCTTC.

This clonotype has only a few counts. This chain connects TRBV6-1 to TRBJ2-7; weak D call: TRBD2 (5 bases). V was shortened by 8 bases and J by 4 bases, with 9 bases between the two germline ends. CDR1 MNHNS and CDR2 SASEGT come from the germline V gene. CDR3 length: 11 residues. The DNA of the CDR3 is TGTGCCAGCGTGGACTTTTACGAGCAGTACTTC. Encoded protein: CASVDFYEQYF.

In this sample, this clonotype turned up a few times. J is TRBJ2-1 and V is TRBV5-1, with 9 bases matching TRBD1. This CDR3 has 15 amino acids. Germline V lookup: CDR1 SGHRS, CDR2 YFSETQ. The V and J ends lost 0 bases and 6 bases, in that order; junction bases with no gene match: 4. CDR3 protein: CASSLGTGEGNEQFF. In DNA, the CDR3 is TGCGCCAGCAGCTTGGGGACAGGGGAGGGCAATGAGCAGTTCTTC.

This sequence joins TRBV7-2 and TRBJ1-1; D not resolved. Per the germline V gene, CDR1 is SGHTA and CDR2 is FQGNSA. The CDR3 spans 15 residues. Trimming pared 1 base from V and 1 base from J, leaving 10 bases between. The CDR3 spells CASSLGWAWNTEAFF. For the CDR3, the DNA is TGTGCCAGCAGCTTAGGGTGGGCTTGGAACACTGAAGCTTTCTTT. Full variable domain (missing parts from reference TRBV7-2 and TRBJ1-1): GAGVSQSPSNKVTEKGKDVELRCDPISGHTALYWYRQSLGQGLEFLIYFQGNSAPDKSGLPSDRFSAERTGGSVSTLTIQRTQQEDSAVYLCASSLGWAWNTEAFFGQGTRLTVV.

This clonotype was seen a handful of times. The chain employs TRBV28 and TRBJ2-1, with a tentative D call TRBD2 (6 bases). V was trimmed by 8 bases and J by 2 bases, leaving 10 bases between them. Per the germline V gene, CDR1 is MDHEN and CDR2 is SYDVKM. The CDR3 is made up of 13 amino acids. The CDR3 coding sequence is TGTGCCAGCGCCCTAGCGCCCTACAATGAGCAGTTCTTC. Its protein is CASALAPYNEQFF.

This clonotype has only a few counts. The J gene is TRBJ2-3, the V gene TRBV20-1; D ambiguous. Germline V lookup: CDR1 DFQATT, CDR2 SNEGSKA (reference sequence). V lost 3 bases, J lost 0 bases, and 7 bases lay in between. The CDR3 is made up of 13 amino acids. The CDR3 is CSARVRSTDTQYF. The CDR3 coding sequence is TGCAGTGCTAGGGTCCGCAGCACAGATACGCAGTATTTT.